This T cell receptor (beta chain) stems from a study of CD8 T cells in ankylosing spondylitis. Study outcomes and limitations: Clones that were linked to disease were CD8+ and were relatively rare in peripheral blood. About 8 highly homologous variants made up a TCR beta motif, and this motif appeared characteristic of ankylosing spondylitis blood. Reportedly, disease-linked clones are significantly enriched in ankylosing spondylitis patients' matched synovial fluid.

Making the TCR beta libraries involved quantitative 5'-RACE with molecular barcodes. TCRdb processed the 5' RACE reads anew with MiXCR; each CDR3 protein has one entry. The table lists 200,000 to 300,000 distinct CDR3 sequences, about 9.1% of them singletons. In germline, CDR1 is ENHRY, CDR2 SYGVKD. Trimming took 2 bases from V and 7 from J; bases not matched to a gene: 10. The CDR3 extends over 15 amino acids. This clonotype was seen at least ten times. As yet, its antigen is unknown. The sequence derives from a male donor with ankylosing spondylitis or in good health (not recorded which). The gene calls are TRBV10-3 and TRBJ2-7, with 8 bases fitting TRBD1. Sequenced material: blood, either unsorted or a sorted T cell fraction (not recorded which). The CDR3, as DNA: TGTGCCATCAGTGAGGAGGTCGGCAGGGGGCGTGAGCAGTACTTC. It translates to CAISEEVGRGREQYF.